This is a list of T cell receptor beta chains from one sample in a study of shared T cell receptors in the human thymus. Sequencing used immunoSEQ multiplex PCR; TCRdb keeps in-frame clones, though not all of them. The sample contains approximately 730,000 clones, 70% to 90% of which appear only once. The same sample was also studied in work on human thymus T cells.

The sequenced material came from thymocytes. The receptor source for this set is a girl less than two years old with a congenital heart defect. Both conserved end residues are part of each CDR3. D genes are given only for firm matches. Not all rows give a size; the values are once, few, many and, for expanded clones, a class.

d_call: TRBD1; j_call: TRBJ1-1; clone_size: .; v_call: TRBV5-1; cdr3_nt: TGCGCCAGCCAATTGGACAGGGGGCACACTGAAGCTTTCTTT; cdr3_aa: CASQLDRGHTEAFF
d_call: .; j_call: TRBJ1-2; clone_size: .; v_call: TRBV7-6; cdr3_nt: TGTGCCAGCAGTTTAGAGTACGCTAATGGCTACACCTTC; cdr3_aa: CASSLEYANGYTF
d_call: .; j_call: TRBJ1-3; clone_size: .; v_call: TRBV18; cdr3_nt: TGTGCCAGCTCAATTCGGCCCGTTCCACAGCCGAGCTCTGGAAACACCATATATTTT; cdr3_aa: CASSIRPVPQPSSGNTIYF
d_call: TRBD1; j_call: TRBJ2-7; clone_size: .; v_call: TRBV12-5; cdr3_nt: TGTGCTAGTGGTTTGGTACAGGGGAACGGGACAGGGTGGTCCTACGAGCAGTACTTC; cdr3_aa: CASGLVQGNGTGWSYEQYF
d_call: .; j_call: TRBJ1-2; clone_size: .; v_call: TRBV10-3; cdr3_nt: TGTGCCATCAGTGGCGACCCCGACCGGGACACCGGATATGGCTACACCTTC; cdr3_aa: CAISGDPDRDTGYGYTF
d_call: .; j_call: TRBJ1-2; clone_size: .; v_call: TRBV5-4; cdr3_nt: TGTGCCAGCAGCTTCGTACCCCAGGGGAATAACTATGGCTACACCTTC; cdr3_aa: CASSFVPQGNNYGYTF
d_call: .; j_call: TRBJ2-6; clone_size: .; v_call: TRBV28; cdr3_nt: TGTGCCAGCACCCCCCTCGGGGGCTCTGGGGCCAACGTCCTGACTTTC; cdr3_aa: CASTPLGGSGANVLTF
d_call: TRBD2; j_call: TRBJ2-1; clone_size: .; v_call: TRBV9; cdr3_nt: TGTGCCAGCAGCGGTCGGGGGGGTCCTCACAATGAGCAGTTCTTC; cdr3_aa: CASSGRGGPHNEQFF
d_call: TRBD1; j_call: TRBJ1-1; clone_size: .; v_call: TRBV28; cdr3_nt: TGTGCCAGCGGAACAGGGGACGCTTTCTTT; cdr3_aa: CASGTGDAFF
d_call: TRBD2; j_call: TRBJ2-2; clone_size: .; v_call: TRBV29-1; cdr3_nt: TGCAGCGTTGTGATTTTAGCGGGGAACACCGGGGAGCTGTTTTTT; cdr3_aa: CSVVILAGNTGELFF
d_call: .; j_call: TRBJ1-6; clone_size: once; v_call: TRBV4-3; cdr3_nt: TGCGCCAGCAGCCGTTACAGCGGCGGGAGCTCCTATAATTCACCCCTCCACTTT; cdr3_aa: CASSRYSGGSSYNSPLHF
d_call: .; j_call: TRBJ1-1; clone_size: once; v_call: TRBV6-4; cdr3_nt: TGTGCCAGCAGTGACTCCCCGGACAGCCCCGCTTTCTTT; cdr3_aa: CASSDSPDSPAFF
d_call: .; j_call: TRBJ2-3; clone_size: .; v_call: TRBV29-1; cdr3_nt: TGCAGCGTTGAATTTAGGGGACTGCACCCTGACTCTAGCACAGATACGCAGTATTTT; cdr3_aa: CSVEFRGLHPDSSTDTQYF
d_call: .; j_call: TRBJ2-7; clone_size: .; v_call: TRBV27; cdr3_nt: TGTGCCAGCAGTCCCGACCGGAGAAAGAGCTCCTACGAGCAGTACTTC; cdr3_aa: CASSPDRRKSSYEQYF
d_call: TRBD1; j_call: TRBJ2-7; clone_size: .; v_call: TRBV11-1; cdr3_nt: TGTGCCAGCAGCTCCCGGGACAGGGACCTCTACGAGCAGTACTTC; cdr3_aa: CASSSRDRDLYEQYF
d_call: TRBD1; j_call: TRBJ2-7; clone_size: .; v_call: TRBV4-1; cdr3_nt: TGCGCCAGCAGCCAAGATGCGGGACAGGGACTATACGAGCAGTACTTC; cdr3_aa: CASSQDAGQGLYEQYF
d_call: TRBD1; j_call: TRBJ2-7; clone_size: .; v_call: TRBV5-1; cdr3_nt: TGCGCCAGCAGCTTGTTCCGGGACAGAGACTACGAGCAGTACTTC; cdr3_aa: CASSLFRDRDYEQYF
d_call: .; j_call: TRBJ1-5; clone_size: .; v_call: TRBV19; cdr3_nt: TGTGCCAGTAGTATCGGGGGTAATAGCAATCAGCCCCAGCATTTT; cdr3_aa: CASSIGGNSNQPQHF
d_call: .; j_call: TRBJ1-1; clone_size: .; v_call: TRBV14; cdr3_nt: TGTGCCAGCAGCCCCCGTGCAGGGACTAAGGTAGGGACTGAAGCTTTCTTT; cdr3_aa: CASSPRAGTKVGTEAFF
d_call: TRBD1; j_call: TRBJ2-1; clone_size: .; v_call: TRBV6-1; cdr3_nt: TGTGCCAGCAGTGACCGGGGACAGGGGGCGCGGAATGAGCAGTTCTTC; cdr3_aa: CASSDRGQGARNEQFF
d_call: TRBD2; j_call: TRBJ2-7; clone_size: .; v_call: TRBV19; cdr3_nt: TGTGCCAGTAGTATTCCTAGCGGGGGGTCCTACGAGCAGTACTTC; cdr3_aa: CASSIPSGGSYEQYF
d_call: TRBD2; j_call: TRBJ2-5; clone_size: .; v_call: TRBV7-9; cdr3_nt: TGTGCCAGCAGTGGACTAGCGGGCCGACAAGAGACCCAGTACTTC; cdr3_aa: CASSGLAGRQETQYF
d_call: .; j_call: TRBJ1-1; clone_size: .; v_call: TRBV7-9; cdr3_nt: TGTGCCAGCAGCTTTCTTGCGGGGGGGGGCCTCCCGAACACTGAAGCTTTCTTT; cdr3_aa: CASSFLAGGGLPNTEAFF
d_call: TRBD1; j_call: TRBJ2-7; clone_size: .; v_call: TRBV4-1; cdr3_nt: TGCGCCAGCAGCCCTCGAACAGGGGCCGCGCTGGGAGCCTACGAGCAGTACTTC; cdr3_aa: CASSPRTGAALGAYEQYF
d_call: TRBD1; j_call: TRBJ1-6; clone_size: .; v_call: TRBV7-9; cdr3_nt: TGTGCCAGCAGCCTAAACAACAGGGGGTTAAGCTCACCCCTCCACTTT; cdr3_aa: CASSLNNRGLSSPLHF
d_call: TRBD1; j_call: TRBJ1-1; clone_size: .; v_call: TRBV5-1; cdr3_nt: TGCGCCAGCAGCTTGAGGCCCGGGACAGGGCCAGTAGCTGAAGCTTTCTTT; cdr3_aa: CASSLRPGTGPVAEAFF
d_call: TRBD2; j_call: TRBJ2-2; clone_size: .; v_call: TRBV28; cdr3_nt: TGTGCCAGCAGTTTATGGTCGGGCGGGAGGAACACCGGGGAGCTGTTTTTT; cdr3_aa: CASSLWSGGRNTGELFF
d_call: .; j_call: TRBJ1-2; clone_size: .; v_call: TRBV19; cdr3_nt: TGTGCCAGTAGTATGGGGCAGGTCCGAGGCTACACCTTC; cdr3_aa: CASSMGQVRGYTF
d_call: .; j_call: TRBJ2-7; clone_size: .; v_call: TRBV4-3; cdr3_nt: TGCGCCAGCAGCCAAGAAATGTACTTCCCCTCCTACGAGCAGTACTTC; cdr3_aa: CASSQEMYFPSYEQYF
d_call: TRBD1; j_call: TRBJ1-1; clone_size: .; v_call: TRBV11-2; cdr3_nt: TGTGCCAGCAGCACGCTGACAGGGTTAAAAGACACTGAAGCTTTCTTT; cdr3_aa: CASSTLTGLKDTEAFF
d_call: TRBD1; j_call: TRBJ2-7; clone_size: .; v_call: TRBV10-3; cdr3_nt: TGTGCCATCAGTGAGGGGACAGGGGGCCACTACGAGCAGTACTTC; cdr3_aa: CAISEGTGGHYEQYF
d_call: TRBD1; j_call: TRBJ1-1; clone_size: once; v_call: TRBV19; cdr3_nt: TGTGCCAGCAGACCCGACAGGGAGTCGAACACTGAAGCTTTCTTT; cdr3_aa: CASRPDRESNTEAFF
d_call: .; j_call: TRBJ2-1; clone_size: .; v_call: TRBV19; cdr3_nt: TGTGCCAGTAGTATAGCACGGGGTCCTGAGCAGTTCTTC; cdr3_aa: CASSIARGPEQFF
d_call: .; j_call: TRBJ2-1; clone_size: once; v_call: TRBV2; cdr3_nt: TGTGCCAGCAGACTGACTAGGATACATCACAATGAGCAGTTCTTC; cdr3_aa: CASRLTRIHHNEQFF
d_call: TRBD1; j_call: TRBJ2-7; clone_size: few; v_call: TRBV4-1; cdr3_nt: TGCGCCAGCAGCCAAGAAGTCGATGGGGACCTAAGGACAGGGAGGAACGAGCAGTACTTC; cdr3_aa: CASSQEVDGDLRTGRNEQYF
d_call: .; j_call: TRBJ2-7; clone_size: few; v_call: TRBV28; cdr3_nt: TGTGCCAGCAGGTCAGGGGAGTTCGGCGGTACCTACGAGCAGTACTTC; cdr3_aa: CASRSGEFGGTYEQYF
d_call: TRBD1; j_call: TRBJ1-4; clone_size: .; v_call: TRBV25-1; cdr3_nt: TGTGCCAGCAGCAACAGGGGTGAAAAACTGTTTTTT; cdr3_aa: CASSNRGEKLFF
d_call: .; j_call: TRBJ2-5; clone_size: .; v_call: TRBV18; cdr3_nt: TGTGCCAGCTCCCTCCGGCAGGACCAAGAGACCCAGTACTTC; cdr3_aa: CASSLRQDQETQYF
d_call: TRBD1; j_call: TRBJ2-7; clone_size: once; v_call: TRBV27; cdr3_nt: TGTGCCAGCAGTTTTCAGACAGGGCCCTACGAGCAGTACTTC; cdr3_aa: CASSFQTGPYEQYF
d_call: .; j_call: TRBJ2-5; clone_size: .; v_call: TRBV28; cdr3_nt: TGTGCCAGCAACCCAGGGGGGGAGACCCAGTACTTC; cdr3_aa: CASNPGGETQYF
d_call: .; j_call: TRBJ2-7; clone_size: .; v_call: TRBV11-2; cdr3_nt: TGTGCCAGCAGTTTAGCCCGAGGGGGACTACCAGGTTACGAGCAGTACTTC; cdr3_aa: CASSLARGGLPGYEQYF
d_call: .; j_call: TRBJ2-7; clone_size: .; v_call: TRBV4-1; cdr3_nt: TGCGCCAGCAGCCCCACGACAGACTACGAGCAGTACTTC; cdr3_aa: CASSPTTDYEQYF
d_call: TRBD1; j_call: TRBJ1-1; clone_size: .; v_call: TRBV29-1; cdr3_nt: TGCAGCGTGGATATCACAGGGGAAATAAATGAAGCTTTCTTT; cdr3_aa: CSVDITGEINEAFF
d_call: .; j_call: TRBJ2-2; clone_size: .; v_call: TRBV2; cdr3_nt: TGTGCCAGCAGTGAAGCCTACAGGGCGAACACCGGGGAGCTGTTTTTT; cdr3_aa: CASSEAYRANTGELFF
d_call: .; j_call: TRBJ2-5; clone_size: few; v_call: TRBV18; cdr3_nt: TGTGCCAGCTCACGTCTTGCCGGGGTGGGGGAGACCCAGTACTTC; cdr3_aa: CASSRLAGVGETQYF
d_call: .; j_call: TRBJ1-4; clone_size: .; v_call: TRBV28; cdr3_nt: TGTGCCACCTTGTCTCAGGCCAGCGAAAAACTGTTTTTT; cdr3_aa: CATLSQASEKLFF
d_call: TRBD1; j_call: TRBJ1-6; clone_size: .; v_call: TRBV27; cdr3_nt: TGTGCCAGCAGTTTCTATCCGGGGATGGGGACAGGACAGAATTCACCCCTCCACTTT; cdr3_aa: CASSFYPGMGTGQNSPLHF
d_call: TRBD1; j_call: TRBJ1-2; clone_size: .; v_call: TRBV9; cdr3_nt: TGTGCCAGCCAGGGGGGACAGGGAAATTCAACTGAGTATGGCTACACCTTC; cdr3_aa: CASQGGQGNSTEYGYTF